This T cell receptor beta chain originates from a study of metastatic and nonmetastatic thyroid tumors. TCRdb re-called clones via MiXCR from the PCR reads. The data hold over 14,000 clones, with roughly a quarter observed a single time. None of the patients had undergone any treatment ahead of thyroid surgery. Trimming cost V 4 bases and J 2 bases, with 23 bases left between them. CDR3 length: 18 amino acids. The V gene's germline CDR1 is SGHDN and CDR2 FVKESK. The V and J genes are TRBV14 and TRBJ1-2; D is possibly TRBD1 (6 bases). The receptor's source is a female donor with papillary thyroid cancer or a benign thyroid nodule (not recorded which). Some clones in this sample may be carry-over from other donors' samples. The sequenced sample consisted of tumor tissue. CDR3 loop: CASSPIDDRPRGNYGYTF. The CDR3 region has the DNA TGTGCCAGCAGCCCCATCGACGACAGGCCTCGGGGGAACTATGGCTACACCTTC.